One and the same sample provided the 29 T cell receptor beta chains below, sequenced in a study of shared clonotypes between healthy human individuals. TCRdb's copy holds only in-frame clones and misses some; the assay was immunoSEQ multiplex PCR. This table holds 2,100,000 or so clones, about 94% found once. Input material: naive CD4+ T cells sorted from blood. Subset given: CD45RA+ positively selected. The receptor source for this set is a man in his late teens or twenties in good health.

This clone has a single count. This sequence joins TRBV7-2 and TRBJ2-1; D is unclear. The germline gives CDR1 SGHTA, CDR2 FQGNSA. This CDR3 comprises 13 residues. Trimming stripped 0 bases from V and 7 bases from J, with 7 bases between. The CDR3 loop reads CASSLAPVNEQFF. The CDR3 coding sequence is TGTGCCAGCAGCTTAGCCCCAGTAAATGAGCAGTTCTTC.

The chain links TRBV5-4 to TRBJ2-7; tentative D call: TRBD2 (6 bases). The CDR3 is 16 residues long. Germline values: CDR1 SGHNT, CDR2 YYREEE (reference sequence). The germline V and J ends were trimmed by 4 bases and 1 base, with 18 bases remaining between them. The CDR3 region is CASSAPGLQISYEQYF. For the CDR3, the DNA is TGTGCCAGCAGCGCTCCGGGACTTCAAATTTCCTACGAGCAGTACTTC.

This chain joins TRBV5-1 and TRBJ1-2, with D possibly being TRBD1 (5 bases). From germline, CDR1 is SGHRS and CDR2 YFSETQ. The CDR3 covers 13 residues. The V end lost 5 bases, the J end lost 5 bases, and 13 bases lay between the germline ends. The CDR3 DNA reads as TGCGCCAGCAGTTCAGGGACCCGATATGGCTACACCTTC. Protein sequence: CASSSGTRYGYTF.

The rearrangement joins TRBV18 to TRBJ2-4; 14 nucleotides match TRBD2. CDR1 KGHSH and CDR2 LQKENI come from the germline V gene. After removal of 3 bases from V and 1 base from J, the junction contained 5 bases not matched to a gene. CDR3 length equals 18 residues. Here the CDR3 reads CASSPGTSGSFAKNIQYF. CDR3 DNA: TGTGCCAGCTCACCCGGGACTAGCGGGAGTTTTGCCAAAAACATTCAGTACTTC.

About this clone: One junction end disagrees with the germline gene, perhaps due to a read error. Distinct nucleotide sequences in the sample also encode this CDR3. This chain joins TRBV6-1 and TRBJ1-3; 7 positions match TRBD1. Germline values: CDR1 MNHNS, CDR2 SASEGT. The CDR3 consists of 14 residues. The CDR3 nucleotides are TGTGCCAGCAGAGAAGACAGGGCCGGAAACACCATATATTTT. Translated, it gives CASREDRAGNTIYF.

V usage is TRBV4-2 and J usage is TRBJ1-6; tentatively, D is TRBD1 (6 bases). CDR3 length equals 16 residues. Trimming stripped 4 bases from V and 9 bases from J, with 19 bases between. In germline, CDR1 is LGHNA, CDR2 YNFKEQ. CDR3 DNA: TGTGCCAGCAGCCCGATTATAACGGGGGGCGGTTCACCCCTCCACTTT. Amino acid sequence: CASSPIITGGGSPLHF.

A remark on this clone: The sample holds other DNA sequences that translate to the same CDR3. The V and J genes are TRBV28 and TRBJ1-5; 10 nucleotides match TRBD1. This CDR3 is 15 amino acids long. The V and J ends lost 4 bases and 5 bases, in that order; junction bases with no gene match: 5. CDR1 is MDHEN and CDR2 is SYDVKM in the germline V gene. The CDR3 here is CASSSPGQGYQPQHF. CDR3 nucleotide sequence: TGTGCCAGCAGTTCACCGGGACAGGGGTATCAGCCCCAGCATTTT. The entire variable domain, with the rest obtained from reference TRBV28 and TRBJ1-5, is as follows: DVKVTQSSRYLVKRTGEKVFLECVQDMDHENMFWYRQDPGLGLRLIYFSYDVKMKEKGDIPEGYSVSREKKERFSLILESASTNQTSMYLCASSSPGQGYQPQHFGDGTRLSIL.

This clone was recorded only once. The V call is TRBV11-2, the J call TRBJ2-7; TRBD2 matches 8 bases. CDR1 is SGHAT and CDR2 is FQNNGV in the germline V gene. CDR3 size: 15 residues. V lost 3 bases, J lost 3 bases, and 7 bases stayed unmatched. CDR3 protein: CASSFDGGVNYEQYF. The CDR3 region has the DNA TGTGCCAGCAGCTTCGACGGGGGGGTTAACTACGAGCAGTACTTC.

The chain uses TRBV2 and TRBJ2-3, with a tentative D call TRBD2 (6 bases). The length of the CDR3 is 12 residues. V was clipped by 5 bases and J by 8 bases, with 11 bases between them. Germline V gives CDR1 SNHLY, CDR2 FYNNEI. CDR3: CASSPTSSTQYF. The CDR3 nucleotides are TGTGCCAGCAGTCCGACTAGTAGTACGCAGTATTTT. The full variable domain, with the rest looked up from reference TRBV2 and TRBJ2-3, is EPEVTQTPSHQVTQMGQEVILRCVPISNHLYFYWYRQILGQKVEFLVSFYNNEISEKSEIFDDQFSVERPDGSNFTLKIRSTKLEDSAMYFCASSPTSSTQYFGPGTRLTVL.

V is TRBV5-6 and J is TRBJ2-6, with D tentatively TRBD2 (5 bases). V was cut by 0 bases and J by 0 bases, with 13 bases left in between. This CDR3 region has 18 residues. Germline V lookup: CDR1 SGHDT, CDR2 YYEEEE. The CDR3 DNA sequence: TGTGCCAGCAGCTTGGAGAGGGAGCCACCCTCTGGGGCCAACGTCCTGACTTTC. Residues: CASSLEREPPSGANVLTF.

V gene TRBV6-5 combines with J gene TRBJ2-5; 8 bases fit TRBD1. CDR3 length: 15 amino acids. J lost 5 bases, V lost 6 bases, and 11 bases had no gene match. Germline V lookup: CDR1 MNHEY, CDR2 SVGAGI. For the CDR3, the DNA is TGTGCCAGCAGATTGGACAGGGCTAGCCTCGAGACCCAGTACTTC. Its translation: CASRLDRASLETQYF.

The CDR3 protein is CASEQGPRNEAFF. In nucleotides, the CDR3 is TGTGCCAGTGAACAGGGCCCTCGTAATGAAGCTTTCTTT. The rearrangement links TRBV28 to TRBJ1-1; weak D call: TRBD1 (6 bases). This CDR3 has 13 amino acids. Per germline, CDR1 MDHEN and CDR2 SYDVKM. V shed 9 bases and J shed 7 bases, with 18 bases lying between them.

With regard to this clone: This specimen includes other DNA sequences encoding the same CDR3. CDR3 sequence (DNA): TGTGCCAGCAGCTTTGGACAGTCCTATAATTCACCCCTCCACTTT. Amino acid sequence: CASSFGQSYNSPLHF. This chain joins TRBV7-9 and TRBJ1-6; TRBD1 is a possible D gene (6 bases). The germline CDR1 and CDR2 sequences are SEHNR and FQNEAQ (reference sequence). Trimming shortened V by 3 bases and J by 1 base, and 7 bases separated the two germline ends. There are 15 residues in the CDR3.

In regard to this clone: The junction does not match germline at one end; this may be a read error. The chain joins TRBV4-1 to TRBJ1-6, with a possible D match to TRBD1 (5 bases). CDR1 MGHRA and CDR2 YSYEKL come from the germline V gene. The CDR3 sequence is 15 residues long. The CDR3 nucleotides are TGCGTCAGCAGCCAAGTTTCCGGGACCAATTCACCCCTCCACTTT. Residues: CVSSQVSGTNSPLHF.

The chain recombines TRBV4-2 with TRBJ1-1; D not resolved. CDR1 is LGHNA and CDR2 is YNFKEQ in the germline V gene. This CDR3 spans 15 amino acids. V was cut by 4 bases and J by 3 bases, with 15 bases left in between. The DNA of the CDR3 is TGTGCCAGCAGCCGCCTAGACACGGGCCACACTGAAGCTTTCTTT. Translated, it gives CASSRLDTGHTEAFF.

This clone was counted a few times. The genes are TRBV27 and TRBJ1-2; tentatively, D is TRBD1 (6 bases). Germline V gene sequence: CDR1 MNHEY, CDR2 SMNVEV (reference sequence). The CDR3 loop spans 13 amino acids. V dropped 6 bases and J dropped 2 bases, with 10 bases sitting between them. CDR3: CASSNQGNYGYTF. The DNA of the CDR3 is TGTGCCAGCAGCAACCAGGGGAACTATGGCTACACCTTC.

The J gene is TRBJ2-7, the V gene TRBV5-1; 7 nucleotides align to TRBD1. V gave up 2 bases and J gave up 6 bases; unmatched junction bases: 2. The CDR3 spans 12 residues. CDR1 and CDR2 (germline): SGHRS, YFSETQ. CDR3 sequence: CASSLKGAEQYF. CDR3 DNA sequence: TGCGCCAGCAGCTTAAAGGGGGCCGAGCAGTACTTC.

The J gene is TRBJ2-3, the V gene TRBV10-1; D gene uncertain. Trimming left V 3 bases short and J 0 bases short, with 4 bases between. In germline, CDR1 is WNHNN, CDR2 SYGVQD (reference sequence). The CDR3 contains 13 residues. The CDR3 DNA sequence: TGCGCCAGCAGTGATGGAAGCACAGATACGCAGTATTTT. Translation gives CASSDGSTDTQYF.

The rearrangement joins TRBV6-1 to TRBJ1-1; D gene ambiguous. This CDR3 is built from 13 residues. Germline V gene sequence: CDR1 MNHNS, CDR2 SASEGT. Trimming took 7 bases from V and 3 from J, leaving 12 bases between them. The CDR3 reads CASKQSSYTEAFF. The CDR3 DNA reads TGTGCCAGCAAACAGAGCTCTTACACTGAAGCTTTCTTT.

V is TRBV11-3 and J is TRBJ2-3; D unclear. V was pared by 1 base and J by 2 bases, with 4 bases between. CDR3 length: 13 residues. Germline assignment: CDR1 SGHNT and CDR2 YENEEA. The CDR3 bases are TGTGCCAGCAGCTTAGCAAACACAGATACGCAGTATTTT. Translated, it gives CASSLANTDTQYF.

Of note for this clone: Other DNA sequences in the sample encode the same CDR3. This rearrangement joins TRBV28 to TRBJ1-5, with D perhaps matching TRBD1 (5 bases). Germline CDR1 reads MDHEN; CDR2 reads SYDVKM. The ends were cut back, 6 bases at V and 5 bases at J, with 11 bases in the middle. The CDR3 sequence is 13 residues long. The CDR3 bases are TGTGCCAGCAGAGAGCAGGGAGATCAGCCCCAGCATTTT. Its translation: CASREQGDQPQHF.

This chain links TRBV2 with TRBJ1-1; maybe TRBD1 (6 bases). CDR1 and CDR2 (germline): SNHLY, FYNNEI. Trimming removed 5 bases at V and 5 bases at J, with 24 bases between. This CDR3 comprises 17 residues. The CDR3 DNA reads as TGTGCCAGCAGTTTCCGCTTACAGAGGGAGGGGGGGACTGAAGCTTTCTTT. Amino acid sequence: CASSFRLQREGGTEAFF.

The chain has TRBV30 and TRBJ2-7; D possibly matches TRBD1 or TRBD2 (5 bases each). Trimming shortened V by 2 bases and J by 3 bases, and 11 bases separated the two germline ends. The CDR3 is 13 amino acids. CDR1 and CDR2 from the germline V gene are GTSNPN and SVGIG (reference sequence). CDR3 nucleotides: TGTGCCTGGAGTAAGGGGACGTACTACGAGCAGTACTTC. Translation gives CAWSKGTYYEQYF.

This sequence joins TRBV9 and TRBJ1-6; perhaps TRBD1 as D (5 bases). The length of the CDR3 is 14 residues. The germline CDR1 and CDR2 sequences are SGDLS and YYNGEE. V was trimmed by 4 bases and J by 7 bases, leaving 12 bases between them. The CDR3 DNA is TGTGCCAGCAGCCCGGGACTAAACAATTCACCCCTCCACTTT. This encodes CASSPGLNNSPLHF.

The V and J genes are TRBV6-6 and TRBJ1-6; 8 positions agree with TRBD1. The CDR3 totals 16 residues. V was clipped by 4 bases and J by 10 bases; unmatched bases: 12. The germline CDR1 and CDR2 sequences are MNHNY and SVGAGI (reference sequence). DNA for the CDR3: TGTGCCAGCAGTTTCCAGGGGGCGCTTTCTTTCTCACCCCTCCACTTT. Residues: CASSFQGALSFSPLHF.

The chain uses TRBV5-4 and TRBJ1-5, with 8 positions matching TRBD1. Trimming took 0 bases from V and 3 from J; bases not matched to a gene: 11. CDR3 size: 18 residues. Per the germline V gene, CDR1 is SGHNT and CDR2 is YYREEE (reference sequence). CDR3 protein: CASSLGGTAGGFNQPQHF. For the CDR3, the DNA is TGTGCCAGCAGCTTGGGGGGGACCGCAGGGGGCTTCAATCAGCCCCAGCATTTT.

This chain connects TRBV4-1 to TRBJ1-2; 9 bases map to TRBD1. V was clipped by 2 bases and J by 3 bases; unmatched bases: 7. The CDR3 loop spans 16 amino acids. Germline CDR1 and CDR2: MGHRA and YSYEKL. The CDR3 nucleotides read TGCGCCAGCAGCCAATCGGGACAGGGCCTAGACTATGGCTACACCTTC. It translates to CASSQSGQGLDYGYTF.

The rearrangement joins TRBV5-1 to TRBJ2-7; D call uncertain. CDR1 and CDR2 from the germline V gene are SGHRS and YFSETQ. V lost 1 base and J lost 4, with 12 bases in between. This CDR3 contains 14 residues. The chain's CDR3 is CASSLWPGPYEQYF. The CDR3 DNA reads as TGCGCCAGCAGCTTGTGGCCGGGTCCATACGAGCAGTACTTC.

The DNA of the CDR3 is TGTGCCAGCAGTGCAGCTTTCTTT. It codes for CASSAAFF. The chain has TRBV2 and TRBJ1-1; no clear D. CDR3 length equals 8 residues. The V gene's germline CDR1 is SNHLY and CDR2 FYNNEI. Trimming cost V 4 bases and J 10 bases, with 1 base left between them.